This T cell receptor (beta chain) comes out of a study of identical twins. Points from the study as a whole: Invariant cells of the MAIT and iNKT types might have partly distorted the zero-insertion analyses. Memory repertoires showed no such pattern, whereas abundant cord blood beta clonotypes carried fewer insertions.

From germline, CDR1 is LGHNA and CDR2 YNFKEQ. The CDR3 contains 17 residues. Trimming cost V 0 bases and J 7 bases, with 21 bases left between them. This clonotype occurred a few times. Its antigen is as yet unknown. Template switching (which added a universal primer site) was used, and cDNA carried unique molecular identifiers. TCRdb redid the calling of the 5' RACE reads with MiXCR, one entry per CDR3 protein. The table lists under 250,000 distinct CDR3 sequences, roughly 9.4% of them singletons, with approximately 5.1% in the top ten. The sequence derives from a woman between 18 and 30 years old in good health. Sequencing used memory (CD45RO+) T cells sorted from blood. The J gene is TRBJ1-2, the V gene TRBV4-2; TRBD1 is a possible D gene (6 bases). This chain's CDR3 is CASSQDLRVRGPSGYTF. DNA for the CDR3: TGTGCCAGCAGCCAAGATCTTCGGGTCAGGGGTCCGTCTGGCTACACCTTC.